This T cell receptor (beta chain) was recorded in a study of blood T cell repertoires in COVID-19. Overall study: Collection of acute and convalescent COVID-19 samples took place in the United States, Italy and Spain.

In the authors' methods: Scientists estimated how many nucleated cells there were by amplifying reference gene primers. Measured with immunoSEQ multiplex PCR; TCRdb has only the in-frame clones, and not every one. The V and J calls and the clone size are those of that table, but D and trimming were determined from the DNA. This table holds about 270,000 clones, 81% found once. V was trimmed by 1 base and J by 7 bases, leaving 9 bases between them. CDR3 length: 12 amino acids. The germline CDR1 and CDR2 sequences are SQVTM and ANQGSEA. The receptor's source is a woman aged 55 to 70 with active or convalescent COVID-19. The chain carries TRBV29-1 and TRBJ2-3; D not resolved. The sequencing sample was made of peripheral blood. The DNA of the CDR3 is TGCAGCGTTGAAGTGCAAGCAAATACGCAGTATTTT. Amino acids: CSVEVQANTQYF.